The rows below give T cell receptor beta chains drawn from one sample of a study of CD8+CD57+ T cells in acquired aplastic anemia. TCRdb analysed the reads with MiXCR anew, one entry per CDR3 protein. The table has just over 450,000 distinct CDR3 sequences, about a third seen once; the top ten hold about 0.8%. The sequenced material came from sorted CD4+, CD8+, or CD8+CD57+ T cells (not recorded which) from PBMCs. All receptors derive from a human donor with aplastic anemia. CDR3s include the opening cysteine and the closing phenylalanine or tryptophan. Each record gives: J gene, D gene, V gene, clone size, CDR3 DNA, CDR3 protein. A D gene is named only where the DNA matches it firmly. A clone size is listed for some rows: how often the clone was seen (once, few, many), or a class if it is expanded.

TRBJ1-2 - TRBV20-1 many TGCAGTGCTAGGGAAAACTTCGGACCAGTCGATGGCTACACCTTC CSARENFGPVDGYTF
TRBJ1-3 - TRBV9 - TGTGCCAGCAGCGCAAGACCGCTTACAAACACCATATATTTT CASSARPLTNTIYF
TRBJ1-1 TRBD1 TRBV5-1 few TGCGCCAGCAGCCGAGACAGGGGAATGAACACTGAAGCTTTCTTT CASSRDRGMNTEAFF
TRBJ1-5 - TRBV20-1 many TGCAGTGCTAAGGACACTAGCAATCAGCCCCAGCATTTT CSAKDTSNQPQHF
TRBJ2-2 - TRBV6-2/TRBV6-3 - TGTGCCAGCAGTTACGGGGGGCGTACCGGGGAGCTGTTTTTT CASSYGGRTGELFF
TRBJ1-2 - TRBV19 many TGTGCCAGTACTCCCGGATTCCTATTGAGTGGCTACACCTTC CASTPGFLLSGYTF
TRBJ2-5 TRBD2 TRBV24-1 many TGTGCCACCAGTGATTTTAAAGGAGGACTAGCGAGGGAGACCCAGTACTTC CATSDFKGGLARETQYF
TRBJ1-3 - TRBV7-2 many TGTGCCAGCAGCTTAGATTGGGGGGCTGGAAACACCATATATTTT CASSLDWGAGNTIYF
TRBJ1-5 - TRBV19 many TGTGCCAGTAGTATAGTTGGAGGGCAGCCCCAGCATTTT CASSIVGGQPQHF
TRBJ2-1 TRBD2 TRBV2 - TGTGCCAGCTCACCGGTGGACGGGGAGGGCAATGAGCAGTTCTTC CASSPVDGEGNEQFF
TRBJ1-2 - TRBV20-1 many TGCAGTGCTAGAGACCGAGGGGTTGGCTACACCTTC CSARDRGVGYTF
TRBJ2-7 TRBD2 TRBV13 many TGTGCCAGCAGCCCGGGGGGGGATAGCTACGAGCAGTACTTC CASSPGGDSYEQYF
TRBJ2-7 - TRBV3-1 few TGTGCCAGCAGCCAGTTTGGCCAGGGGGGTCGAGGGGAGCAGTACTTC CASSQFGQGGRGEQYF
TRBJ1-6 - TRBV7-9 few TGTGCCAGCAGCCCCTGGGGGGGGGACTCACCCCTCCACTTT CASSPWGGDSPLHF
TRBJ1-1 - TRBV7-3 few TGTGCCAGCAGCCCCCCGGGTCCACTTGAAGCTTTCTTT CASSPPGPLEAFF
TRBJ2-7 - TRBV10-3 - TGTGTCAGCAGTTACTCGATGGACCCCTCCTACGAGCAGTACTTC CVSSYSMDPSYEQYF
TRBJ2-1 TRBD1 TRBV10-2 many TGCGCCACTTCCGGGACAGGGATAGGGGAGCAGTTCTTC CATSGTGIGEQFF
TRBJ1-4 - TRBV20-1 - TGCAGTGCCCGACAAATCTATAATGAAAAACTGTTTTTT CSARQIYNEKLFF
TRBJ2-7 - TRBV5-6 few TGTGCCAGCAGAAATTTCGGACCTTACGAGCAGTACTTC CASRNFGPYEQYF
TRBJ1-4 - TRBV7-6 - TGTGCCAGCAGCTTCCCCAATGAAAAACTGTTTTTT CASSFPNEKLFF
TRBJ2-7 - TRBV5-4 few TGTGCCAGCAGGACCAATACGCACTACGAGCAGTACTTC CASRTNTHYEQYF
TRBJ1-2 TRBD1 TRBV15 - TGTGCCACCAGCGGCCAAGGACAGGGGAGCTACACCTTC CATSGQGQGSYTF
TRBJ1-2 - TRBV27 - TGTGCCAGCAGTTTAGAGCCACAGGCTGGCTACACCTTC CASSLEPQAGYTF
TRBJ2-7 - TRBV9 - TGTGCCAGAAGCTTGGATTACTACGAGCAGTACTTC CARSLDYYEQYF
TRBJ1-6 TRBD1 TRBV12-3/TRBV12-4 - TGTGCCGGCAGGGGACAGGGGGCAAGTTCACCCCTCCACTTT CAGRGQGASSPLHF
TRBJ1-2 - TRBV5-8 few TGTGCCAGCAGCTCCGACGCGCGGGGAGCATATGGCTACACCTTC CASSSDARGAYGYTF
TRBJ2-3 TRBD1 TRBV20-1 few TGCAGTGCTAGAGATGCCAGACAGGGGACGGATACGCAGTATTTT CSARDARQGTDTQYF
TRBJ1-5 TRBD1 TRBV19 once TGTGCCAGCAGTTATCAAGGGGGGACAGGGCAGGCTCCCCAGCATTTT CASSYQGGTGQAPQHF
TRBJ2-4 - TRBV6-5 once TGTGCCAGCAGTTACCGTGGGGCCCCCAAAAACATTCAGTACTTC CASSYRGAPKNIQYF